The sequence of this T cell receptor beta chain was determined in a study of T cell responses to AZD1222 COVID-19 vaccine. Findings and caveats of the study: Increases in Spike-specific TCR breadth and depth were seen after two AZD1222 doses. At baseline, just a handful of AZD1222 recipients tested seropositive. No day 14 peak samples; only post-peak repertoires were characterized. White British people made up most donors, females outnumbered males, and clonal diversity was possibly underestimated.

Of note for this clone: No antigen is known for it.

Data came from immunoSEQ multiplex PCR; TCRdb stores just in-frame clones and leaves some out. Of some 80,000 clones in the sample, approximately 90% are singletons; the top ten hold 9% to 10%. The clonotype was recovered from an adult who received the MenACWY meningococcal vaccine as a control. The source material was peripheral blood, sampled 28 days after the second dose of the MenACWY control vaccine.

Written as DNA, the CDR3 is TGCGCCAGCAGCTCAGGCGGGACGGAGAAGGTGGGAGCTTTCTTT. Translating it yields CASSSGGTEKVGAFF. This chain uses TRBV5-1 with TRBJ1-1; D is perhaps TRBD1 (5 bases). V lost 3 bases to trimming and J lost 10 bases, with 22 bases between them. Germline V lookup: CDR1 SGHRS, CDR2 YFSETQ. The CDR3 runs to 15 residues.